Described below is a single T cell receptor beta chain sequence and its context. Its antigen is not known. The data belong to a study of blood T cells in healthy people across ages. For the second PCR, which ran for 7 to 11 cycles, a sample-barcoded 5' primer and a J-beta primer mix were used. Via MiXCR, TCRdb re-called the 5' RACE reads, giving one row per CDR3 protein. The top ten hold 7% to 9.5% of the sample, which has about 1,500,000 distinct CDR3 sequences, 35% to 45% seen once. CDR3 length equals 15 residues. Trimming removed 5 bases from V and 2 bases from J; junction bases left unmatched: 6. The germline gives CDR1 ENHRY, CDR2 SYGVKD. Study-wide points: The recorded TCR beta diversity per million T cells decreased in a roughly linear manner with age. Fewer expanded clones and more diversity marked long-lived versus aged donors.

The specimen was blood. The chain joins TRBV10-3 to TRBJ2-1, with TRBD2 identical over 7 bases. This clonotype originated in a woman aged 18-29 years in good health. CDR3 loop: CAISISGLPYNEQFF. The CDR3, as DNA: TGTGCCATCAGTATCTCGGGACTACCCTACAATGAGCAGTTCTTC.